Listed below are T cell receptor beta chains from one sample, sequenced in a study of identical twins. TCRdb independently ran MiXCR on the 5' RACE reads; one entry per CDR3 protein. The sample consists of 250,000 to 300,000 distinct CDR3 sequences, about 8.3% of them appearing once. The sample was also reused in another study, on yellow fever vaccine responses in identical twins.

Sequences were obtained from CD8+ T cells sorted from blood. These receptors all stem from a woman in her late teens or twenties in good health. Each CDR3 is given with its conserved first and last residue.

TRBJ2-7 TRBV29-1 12 CIAQGAGYEQYF
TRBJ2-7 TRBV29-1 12 CSVVDSRGEQYF
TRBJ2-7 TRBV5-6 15 CASSTKLAGVWEQYF
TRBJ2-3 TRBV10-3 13 CAIRGLQADTQYF
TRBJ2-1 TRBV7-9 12 CASSPLDNEQFF
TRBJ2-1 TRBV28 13 CASSLSLNVAEIF
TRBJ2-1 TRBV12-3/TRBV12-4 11 CASSSPNEQFF
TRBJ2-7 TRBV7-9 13 CASSERGEDEQYF
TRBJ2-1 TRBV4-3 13 CASSQDYVYEQFF
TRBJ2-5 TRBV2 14 CASRVNRLQETQYF
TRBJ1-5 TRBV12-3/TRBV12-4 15 CASRGQDPLNQPQHF
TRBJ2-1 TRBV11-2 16 CASSHPGTGRINEQFF
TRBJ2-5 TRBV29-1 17 CSVVAGKQLQYQETQYF
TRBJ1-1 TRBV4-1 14 CASSQDPWGTEAFF
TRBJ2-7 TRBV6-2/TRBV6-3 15 CASSTGTSGRYEQYF
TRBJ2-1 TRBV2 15 CASKEAGGDINEQFF
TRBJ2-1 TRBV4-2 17 CASSQDGGGLVDNEQFF
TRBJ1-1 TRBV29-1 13 CSVEGGHITEAFF
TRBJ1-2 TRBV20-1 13 CSAKTSDRVGYTF
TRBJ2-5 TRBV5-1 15 CASSTRHPASETQYF
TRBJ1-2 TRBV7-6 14 CASSPRGPNYGYTF
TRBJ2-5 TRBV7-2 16 CASSPRGGDSQETQYF
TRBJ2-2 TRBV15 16 CATSSMTRTNTGELFF
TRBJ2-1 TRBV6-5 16 CASSYIAGGSYNEQFF
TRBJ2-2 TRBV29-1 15 CSVDPSGSDTGELFF
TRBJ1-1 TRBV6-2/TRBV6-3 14 CASTPSGLNTEAFF
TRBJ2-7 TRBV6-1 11 CASSETYEQYF
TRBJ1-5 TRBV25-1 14 CASSDRGGEQPQHF
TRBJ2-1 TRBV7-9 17 CASSSVIRDSPYNEQFF
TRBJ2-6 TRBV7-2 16 CASSRDRDSGANVLTF
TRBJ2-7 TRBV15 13 CATSREGTYEQYF
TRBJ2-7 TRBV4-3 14 CASSQAPGSYEQYF
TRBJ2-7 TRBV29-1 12 CSVGEMVHEQYF
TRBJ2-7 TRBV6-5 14 CASSWTGAAYEQYF
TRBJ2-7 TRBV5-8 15 CASSHLPGPNYEQYF
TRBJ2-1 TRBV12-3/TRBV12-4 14 CASSSTGLDNEQFF
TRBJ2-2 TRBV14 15 CASSQFYANTGELFF
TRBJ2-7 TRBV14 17 CASSHWDRERYSYEQYF
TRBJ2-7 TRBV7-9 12 CASSSRTYEQYF
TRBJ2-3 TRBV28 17 CASSFRRGTWRADTQYF
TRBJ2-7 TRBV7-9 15 CASSSPGQGEFEQYF
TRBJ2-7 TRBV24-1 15 CATSDRQGSAYEQYF
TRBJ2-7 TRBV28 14 CASSLYGPDYEQYF
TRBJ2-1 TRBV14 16 CASSQPRTAGHNEQFF